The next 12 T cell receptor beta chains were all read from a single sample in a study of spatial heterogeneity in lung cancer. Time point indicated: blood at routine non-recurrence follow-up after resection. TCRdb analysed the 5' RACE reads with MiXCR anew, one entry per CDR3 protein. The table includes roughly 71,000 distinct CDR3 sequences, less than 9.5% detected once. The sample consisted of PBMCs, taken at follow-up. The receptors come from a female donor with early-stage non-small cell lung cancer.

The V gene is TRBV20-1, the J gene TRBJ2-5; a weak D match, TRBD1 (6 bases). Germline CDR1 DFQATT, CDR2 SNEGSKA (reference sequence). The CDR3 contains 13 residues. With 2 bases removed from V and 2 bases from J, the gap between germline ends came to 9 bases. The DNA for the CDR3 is TGCAGTGCTAGAATAGGGGGACAAGAGACCCAGTACTTC. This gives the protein CSARIGGQETQYF.

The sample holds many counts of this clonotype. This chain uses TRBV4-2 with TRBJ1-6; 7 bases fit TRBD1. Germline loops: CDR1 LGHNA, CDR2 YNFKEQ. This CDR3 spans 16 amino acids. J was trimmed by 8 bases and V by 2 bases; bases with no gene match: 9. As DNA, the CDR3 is TGTGCCAGCAGCCAACCTACCGACAGGGTACATTCACCCCTCCACTTT. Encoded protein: CASSQPTDRVHSPLHF.

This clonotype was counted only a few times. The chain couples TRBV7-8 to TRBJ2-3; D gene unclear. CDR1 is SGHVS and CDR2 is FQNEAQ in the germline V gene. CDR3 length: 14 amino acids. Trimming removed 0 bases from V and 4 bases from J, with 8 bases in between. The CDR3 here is CASSLAVGADTQYF. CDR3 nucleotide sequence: TGTGCCAGCAGCTTAGCTGTTGGGGCAGATACGCAGTATTTT.

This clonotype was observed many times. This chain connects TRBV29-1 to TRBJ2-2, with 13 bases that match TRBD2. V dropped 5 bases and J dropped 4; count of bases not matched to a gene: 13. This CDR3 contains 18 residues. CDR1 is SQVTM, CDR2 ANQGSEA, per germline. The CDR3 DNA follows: TGCAGCGTTTTTCACTTGACTAGCGGGAGGACGGGCACCGGGGAGCTGTTTTTT. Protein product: CSVFHLTSGRTGTGELFF.

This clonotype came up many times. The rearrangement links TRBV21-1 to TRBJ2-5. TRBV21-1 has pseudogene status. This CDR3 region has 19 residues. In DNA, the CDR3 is TGTGCCAGCAGCAAAGATCGGACGGAGTTCTACAAGTACCAAGAGACCCAGTACTTC. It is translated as CASSKDRTEFYKYQETQYF.

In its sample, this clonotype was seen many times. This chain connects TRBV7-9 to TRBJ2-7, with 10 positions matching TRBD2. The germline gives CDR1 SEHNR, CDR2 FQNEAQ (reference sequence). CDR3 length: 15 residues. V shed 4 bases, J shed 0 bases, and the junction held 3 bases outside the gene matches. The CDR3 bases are TGTGCCAGCAGCTACGGACTAGCGGACTCCTACGAGCAGTACTTC. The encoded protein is CASSYGLADSYEQYF.

The CDR3 loop is CASSLGLGQENIQYF. The CDR3 DNA reads as TGCGCCAGCAGCTTGGGACTAGGGCAAGAAAACATTCAGTACTTC. This sequence joins TRBV5-1 and TRBJ2-4; D perhaps matches TRBD2 (6 bases). Trimming shortened V by 0 bases and J by 5 bases, and 12 bases separated the two germline ends. The CDR3 covers 15 residues. CDR1 and CDR2 (germline): SGHRS, YFSETQ.

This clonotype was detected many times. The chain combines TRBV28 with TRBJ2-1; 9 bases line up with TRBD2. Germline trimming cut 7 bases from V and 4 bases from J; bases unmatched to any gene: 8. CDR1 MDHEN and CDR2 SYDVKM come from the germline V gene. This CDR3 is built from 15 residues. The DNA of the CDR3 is TGTGCCAGCAAAGAAGCGGGAGGAAGATACAATGAGCAGTTCTTC. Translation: CASKEAGGRYNEQFF.

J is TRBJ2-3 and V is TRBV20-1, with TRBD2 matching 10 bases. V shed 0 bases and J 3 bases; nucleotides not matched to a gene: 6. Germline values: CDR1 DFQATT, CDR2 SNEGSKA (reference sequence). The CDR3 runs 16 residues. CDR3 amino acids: CSARDRLAGVTDTQYF. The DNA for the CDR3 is TGCAGTGCTAGAGATCGGCTAGCGGGAGTTACAGATACGCAGTATTTT.

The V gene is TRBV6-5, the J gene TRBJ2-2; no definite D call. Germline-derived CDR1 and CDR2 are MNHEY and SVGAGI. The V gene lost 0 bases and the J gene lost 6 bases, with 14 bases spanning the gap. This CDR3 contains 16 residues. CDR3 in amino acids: CASSYSFTPPAGELFF. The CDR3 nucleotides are TGTGCCAGCAGTTACTCCTTCACCCCGCCCGCCGGGGAGCTGTTTTTT.

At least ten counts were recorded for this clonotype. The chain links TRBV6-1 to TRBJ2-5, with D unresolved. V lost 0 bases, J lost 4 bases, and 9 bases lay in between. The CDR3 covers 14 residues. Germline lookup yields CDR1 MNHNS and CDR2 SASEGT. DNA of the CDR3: TGTGCCAGCAGTGAAGCGAACCAATTAGAGACCCAGTACTTC. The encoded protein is CASSEANQLETQYF.

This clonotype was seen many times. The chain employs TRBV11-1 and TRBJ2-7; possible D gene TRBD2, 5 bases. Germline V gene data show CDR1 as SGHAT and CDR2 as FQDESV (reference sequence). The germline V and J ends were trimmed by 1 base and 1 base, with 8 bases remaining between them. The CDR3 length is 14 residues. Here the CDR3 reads CASSLVASSYEQYF. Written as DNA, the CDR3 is TGTGCCAGCAGCTTAGTAGCGTCATCCTACGAGCAGTACTTC.